The clone carrying this TCR beta chain was observed a few times. Only in-frame clones appear in the TCRdb table, and some are missing; sequencing was by immunoSEQ multiplex PCR. The top ten clones hold over 7% of a sample with 150,000 to 200,000 clones, 80% to 90% of them seen once. This CDR3 has 15 residues. Per germline, CDR1 MNHEY and CDR2 SVGAGI. Trimming stripped 7 bases from V and 0 bases from J, with 13 bases between. This sample is drawn from a study of blood T cell repertoires in COVID-19. At the level of the study: The United States, Italy and Spain provided the acute and convalescent COVID-19 samples.

The chain is built from TRBV6-5 and TRBJ2-1; D gene ambiguous. What was sequenced was peripheral blood. The source of this sequence is a man aged 50 or older with active or convalescent COVID-19. The CDR3 protein is CASKSPSSSYNEQFF. In DNA form, the CDR3 reads TGTGCCAGCAAGTCGCCTTCTAGCTCCTACAATGAGCAGTTCTTC.